The source of this TCR beta chain is a study of blood T cell repertoires in COVID-19. Germline values: CDR1 GTSNPN, CDR2 SVGIG (reference sequence). This CDR3 has 13 amino acids. Losses at the gene ends were 5 bases for V and 10 bases for J; bases not matched to a gene: 5. Sequencing used immunoSEQ multiplex PCR; TCRdb keeps in-frame clones, though not all of them. The profile covers some 150,000 clones, with roughly 85% appearing a single time and approximately 4.5% taken by the ten largest. Sequenced sample: PBMCs or T cells enriched from blood (not recorded which). The TCR comes from a man between 45 and 60 years old who had recovered from COVID-19. The V gene is TRBV30, the J gene TRBJ1-6; TRBD1 agrees at 10 bases. CDR3 nucleotides: TGTGCCTGGGCGGGACAGGGGATGTCACCCCTCCACTTT. Translating gives CAWAGQGMSPLHF.